This TCR beta chain was found in a study of blood T cell repertoires in COVID-19. Two negative PCRs, clearance, or symptom resolution characterized the recovered Cohort 3 donors. With 0 bases removed from V and 2 bases from J, the gap between germline ends came to 7 bases. Germline V gene sequence: CDR1 MDHEN, CDR2 SYDVKM. The CDR3 sequence is 14 residues long. Using immunoSEQ multiplex PCR, the repertoire was profiled, and TCRdb retains in-frame clones only, with some absent. The table lists 150,000 or so clones, around four fifths of them singletons. This chain links TRBV28 with TRBJ1-2; the D is unclear. This clonotype was obtained from a woman aged 45-59 years who had recovered from COVID-19. Material for sequencing was PBMCs or T cells enriched from blood (not recorded which). This CDR3 reads CASSLWEENYGYTF. The CDR3 DNA is TGTGCCAGCAGTTTATGGGAGGAAAACTATGGCTACACCTTC.